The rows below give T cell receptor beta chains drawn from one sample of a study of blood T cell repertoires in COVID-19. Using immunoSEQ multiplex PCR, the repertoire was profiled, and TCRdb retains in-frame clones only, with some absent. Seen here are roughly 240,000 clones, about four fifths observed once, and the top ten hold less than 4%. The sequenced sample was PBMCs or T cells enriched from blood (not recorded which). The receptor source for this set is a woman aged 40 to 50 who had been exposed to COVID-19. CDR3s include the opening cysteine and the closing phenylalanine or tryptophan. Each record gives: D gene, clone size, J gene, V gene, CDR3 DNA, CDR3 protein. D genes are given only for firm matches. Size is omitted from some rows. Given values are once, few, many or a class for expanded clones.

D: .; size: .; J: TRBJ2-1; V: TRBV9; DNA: TGTGCCAGCAGCGTAGCTACGGGCAGTAGGGGCGATGAGCAGTTCTTC; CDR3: CASSVATGSRGDEQFF
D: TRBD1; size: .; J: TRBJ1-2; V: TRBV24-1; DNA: TGTGCCACCTCCGGGACAGGGACCTATGGCTACACCTTC; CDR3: CATSGTGTYGYTF
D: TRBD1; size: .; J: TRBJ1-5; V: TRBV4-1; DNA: TGCGCCAGCAGCCAAGAAGTAGGGACAGGGGATGAGCCCCAGCATTTT; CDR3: CASSQEVGTGDEPQHF
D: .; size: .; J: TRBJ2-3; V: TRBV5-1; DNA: TGCGCCAGCAGCCCGACTAGTGATACGCAGTATTTT; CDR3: CASSPTSDTQYF
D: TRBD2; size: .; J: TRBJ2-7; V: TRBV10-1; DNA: TGCGCCAGCAAATCGCTAGCGGCCTACGAGCAGTACTTC; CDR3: CASKSLAAYEQYF
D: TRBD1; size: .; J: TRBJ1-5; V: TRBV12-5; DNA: TGTGCTAGTGGTTTGCTTGGGACAGTAGGAGATCAGCCCCAGCATTTT; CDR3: CASGLLGTVGDQPQHF
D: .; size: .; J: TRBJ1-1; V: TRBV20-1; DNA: TGCAGTGCCGCCCCCCAGGGCCAAGCTTTCTTT; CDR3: CSAAPQGQAFF
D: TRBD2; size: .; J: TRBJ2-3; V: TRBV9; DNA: TGTGCCAGCAGCCCCCAGCTAGCGGGGGGGCTTGTCACAGATACGCAGTATTTT; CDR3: CASSPQLAGGLVTDTQYF
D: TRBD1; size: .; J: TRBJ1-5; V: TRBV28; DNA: TGTGCCAGCAGTCCGCAACAGGGGGCGAGTCAGCCCCAGCATTTT; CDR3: CASSPQQGASQPQHF
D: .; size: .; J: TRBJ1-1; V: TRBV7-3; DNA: TGTGCCAGCAGCTCCTATGGCGGGGGAGGTGAAGCTTTCTTT; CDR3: CASSSYGGGGEAFF
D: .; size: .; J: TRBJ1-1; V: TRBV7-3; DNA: TGTGCCAGCAGCTCCTCTGGTGGCCCGAACACTGAAGCTTTCTTT; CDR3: CASSSSGGPNTEAFF
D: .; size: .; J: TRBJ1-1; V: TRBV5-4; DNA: TGTGCCAGCAGCTTAAGGAGACACACTGAAGCTTTCTTT; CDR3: CASSLRRHTEAFF
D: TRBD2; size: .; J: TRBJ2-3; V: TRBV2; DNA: TGTGCCAGCAGTGGACTAGCGGGCATCACAGATACGCAGTATTTT; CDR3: CASSGLAGITDTQYF
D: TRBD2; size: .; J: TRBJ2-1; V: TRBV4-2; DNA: TGTGCCAGCAGCCAAGAAACTAGCGGGAGAGATGAGCAGTTCTTC; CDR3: CASSQETSGRDEQFF
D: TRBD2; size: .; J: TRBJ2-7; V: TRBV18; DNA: TGTGCCAGCTCACCAATCGAGCGGGGCTACGAGCAGTACTTC; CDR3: CASSPIERGYEQYF
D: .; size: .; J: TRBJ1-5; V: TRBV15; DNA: TGTGCCACCAGCAATGCAGGGGATCAGCCCCAGCATTTT; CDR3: CATSNAGDQPQHF
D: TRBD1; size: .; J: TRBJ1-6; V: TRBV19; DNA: TGTGCCAGTAGTCCCTCGGGACAGGGTGAGAATTCACCCCTCCACTTT; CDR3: CASSPSGQGENSPLHF
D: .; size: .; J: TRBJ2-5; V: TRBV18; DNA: TGTGCCAGCTCAACTGGACAGATCCAAGAGACCCAGTACTTC; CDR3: CASSTGQIQETQYF
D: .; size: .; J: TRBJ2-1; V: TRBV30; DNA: TGTGCCTGGAGCGGTCTCCAGGGTAGTGCTGAGCAGTTCTTC; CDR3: CAWSGLQGSAEQFF
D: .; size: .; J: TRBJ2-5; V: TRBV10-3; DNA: TGTGCCATCAGTGCACCAGGGCTCCAAGAGACCCAGTACTTC; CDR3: CAISAPGLQETQYF
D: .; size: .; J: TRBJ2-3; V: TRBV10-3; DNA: TGTGCCATCAGTGAGAGGGCTAATCAGGGAGATACGCAGTATTTT; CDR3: CAISERANQGDTQYF
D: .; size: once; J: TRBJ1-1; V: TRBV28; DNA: TGTGCCACTCGCGGGCATCAGAACACTGAAGCTTTCTTT; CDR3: CATRGHQNTEAFF
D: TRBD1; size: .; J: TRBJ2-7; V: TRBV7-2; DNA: TGTGCCAGCAGCGGGACAGGGGGAGGGGTCTGGGAGCAGTACTTC; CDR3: CASSGTGGGVWEQYF
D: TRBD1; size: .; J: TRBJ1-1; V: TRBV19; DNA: TGTGCCAGTAGTTGGACAGGGGTAATTAACACTGAAGCTTTCTTT; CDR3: CASSWTGVINTEAFF
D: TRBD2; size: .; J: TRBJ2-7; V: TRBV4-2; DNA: TGTGCCAGCAGCCAACCAAGCGGGACTAGTAACTACGAGCAGTACTTC; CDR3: CASSQPSGTSNYEQYF
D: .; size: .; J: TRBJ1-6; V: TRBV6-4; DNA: TGTGCCAGCAGTGCTCAGGGGAATTCACCCCTCCACTTT; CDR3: CASSAQGNSPLHF
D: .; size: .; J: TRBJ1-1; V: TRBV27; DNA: TGTGCCAGCAGACTTTGGACAGAAAACACTGAAGCTTTCTTT; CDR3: CASRLWTENTEAFF